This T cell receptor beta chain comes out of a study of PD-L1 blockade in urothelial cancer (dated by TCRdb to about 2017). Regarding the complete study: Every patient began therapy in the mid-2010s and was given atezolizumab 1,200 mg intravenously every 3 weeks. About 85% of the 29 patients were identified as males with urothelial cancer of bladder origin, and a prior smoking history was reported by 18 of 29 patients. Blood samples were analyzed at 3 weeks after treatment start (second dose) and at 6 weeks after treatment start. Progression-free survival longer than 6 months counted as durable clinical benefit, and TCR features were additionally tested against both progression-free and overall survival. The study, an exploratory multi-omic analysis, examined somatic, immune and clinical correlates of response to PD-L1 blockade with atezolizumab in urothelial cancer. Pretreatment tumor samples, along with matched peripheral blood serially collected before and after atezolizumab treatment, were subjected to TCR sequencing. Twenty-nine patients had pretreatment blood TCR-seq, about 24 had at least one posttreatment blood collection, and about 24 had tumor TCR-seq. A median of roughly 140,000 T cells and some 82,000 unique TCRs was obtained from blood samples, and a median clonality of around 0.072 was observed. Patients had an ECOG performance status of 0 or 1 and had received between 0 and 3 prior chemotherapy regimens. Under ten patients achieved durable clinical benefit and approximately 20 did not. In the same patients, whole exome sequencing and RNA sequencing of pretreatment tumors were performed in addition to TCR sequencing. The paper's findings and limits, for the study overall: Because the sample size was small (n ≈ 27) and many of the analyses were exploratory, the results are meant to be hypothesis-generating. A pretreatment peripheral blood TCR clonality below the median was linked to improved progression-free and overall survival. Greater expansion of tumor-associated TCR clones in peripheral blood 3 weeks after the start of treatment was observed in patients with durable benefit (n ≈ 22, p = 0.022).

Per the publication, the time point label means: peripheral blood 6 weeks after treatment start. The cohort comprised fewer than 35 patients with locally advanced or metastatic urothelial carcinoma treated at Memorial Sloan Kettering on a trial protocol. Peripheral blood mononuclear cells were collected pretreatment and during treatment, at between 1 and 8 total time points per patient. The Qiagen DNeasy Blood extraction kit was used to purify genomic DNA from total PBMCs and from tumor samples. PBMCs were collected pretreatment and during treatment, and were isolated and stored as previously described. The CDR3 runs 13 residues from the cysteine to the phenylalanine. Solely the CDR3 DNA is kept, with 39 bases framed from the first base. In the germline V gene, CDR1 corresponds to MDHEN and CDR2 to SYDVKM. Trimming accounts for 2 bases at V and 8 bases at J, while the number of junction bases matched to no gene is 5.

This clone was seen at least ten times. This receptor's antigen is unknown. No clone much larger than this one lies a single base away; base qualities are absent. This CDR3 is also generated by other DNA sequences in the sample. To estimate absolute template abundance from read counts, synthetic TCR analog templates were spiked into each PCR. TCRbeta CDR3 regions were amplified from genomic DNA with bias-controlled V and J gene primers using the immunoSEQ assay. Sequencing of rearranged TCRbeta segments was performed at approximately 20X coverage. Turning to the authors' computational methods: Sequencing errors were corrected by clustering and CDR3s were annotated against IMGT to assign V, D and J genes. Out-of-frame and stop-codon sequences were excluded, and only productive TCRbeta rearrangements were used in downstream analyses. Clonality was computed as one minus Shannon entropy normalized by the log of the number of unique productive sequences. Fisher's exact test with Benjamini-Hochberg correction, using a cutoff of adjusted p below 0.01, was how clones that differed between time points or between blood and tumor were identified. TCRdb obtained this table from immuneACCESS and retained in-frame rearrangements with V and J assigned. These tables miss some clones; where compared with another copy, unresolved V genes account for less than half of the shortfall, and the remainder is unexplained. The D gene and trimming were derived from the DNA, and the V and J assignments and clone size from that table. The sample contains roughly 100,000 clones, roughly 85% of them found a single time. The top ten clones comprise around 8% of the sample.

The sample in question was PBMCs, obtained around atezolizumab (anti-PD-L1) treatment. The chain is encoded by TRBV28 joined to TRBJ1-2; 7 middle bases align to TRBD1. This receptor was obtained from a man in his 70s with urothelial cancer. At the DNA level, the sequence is TGTGCCAGCAGTTTAGGGCAGGGGGTCGGCTACACCTTC. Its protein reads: CASSLGQGVGYTF.